This T cell receptor (beta chain) was identified during a study of T cells in Graves' hyperthyroidism and ophthalmopathy. A Clinical Activity Score of at least 3, a NOSPECS grade of at least 4 and a duration under 3 months were recorded in the ophthalmopathy patients. In this sample, this clonotype turned up many times. Template material for amplifying TCR beta CDR3 regions consisted of RNA transcripts. The TCR CDR3 was amplified in a first-round RT-PCR using the HTBI primer set. From the multiplex PCR reads, TCRdb called clonotypes with MiXCR, one entry per CDR3 protein. This table holds almost 350,000 distinct CDR3 sequences, about a sixth found once. This TCR derives from a woman in her forties with Graves' ophthalmopathy. The specimen sequenced was blood.

Here the CDR3 DNA reads TGTGCCAGTAGACCGGATAACTATGGCTACACCTTC. Residues: CASRPDNYGYTF. The rearrangement joins TRBV19 to TRBJ1-2; no firm D call. The CDR3 is 12 amino acids. Germline assignment: CDR1 LNHDA and CDR2 SQIVND (reference sequence). V gave up 6 bases and J gave up 1 base, with 6 bases separating them.